What follows describes a single TCR beta chain. Original processing notes: Amplifying reference gene primers gave estimates of nucleated cell counts. Sequencing was performed with immunoSEQ multiplex PCR; in TCRdb, only in-frame clones are kept and a portion is missing. That table furnishes V, J and clone size, whereas the DNA furnished D and trimming. The sample carries 35,000 to 45,000 clones, 85% recorded once. The record originates from a study of blood T cell repertoires in COVID-19. Study-wide context: Acute and convalescent COVID-19 specimens originated in the United States, Italy and Spain. Nucleic acid was either cDNA or gDNA, and it came from T cells, B-cell-depleted T cells, or PBMCs.

The germline gives CDR1 DFQATT, CDR2 SNEGSKA (reference sequence). Trimming took 3 bases from V and 6 from J, leaving 18 bases between them. The CDR3 has 14 amino acids. Specimen: peripheral blood. The source is a human donor in a cohort sampled during active COVID-19. The V and J genes are TRBV20-1 and TRBJ2-7; tentatively, D is TRBD1 (6 bases). Here the CDR3 reads CSASLGALQSEQYF. In nucleotides, the CDR3 is TGCAGTGCTAGTTTGGGGGCCTTGCAGAGCGAGCAGTACTTC.